Below, 13 T cell receptor beta chains from the same sample are listed, as sequenced in a study of blood T cell repertoires in COVID-19. The assay was immunoSEQ multiplex PCR, and TCRdb's table has in-frame clones only and misses some. The sample carries about 350,000 clones, roughly 87% recorded once. The specimen was PBMCs or T cells enriched from blood (not recorded which). These receptors were collected from a woman in her twenties or thirties who had recovered from COVID-19.

This chain links TRBV6-5 with TRBJ2-3, with TRBD2 matching 7 bases. Germline-derived CDR1 and CDR2 are MNHEY and SVGAGI. CDR3 length: 15 residues. The V and J ends lost 2 bases and 6 bases, in that order; junction bases with no gene match: 8. The CDR3 is CASSYGGGSPDTQYF. The DNA of the CDR3 is TGTGCCAGCAGTTACGGGGGGGGTTCACCTGATACGCAGTATTTT.

The chain links TRBV11-3 to TRBJ1-1; D is uncertain. The V end was cut by 5 bases, the J end by 0 bases, with 10 bases between. This CDR3 region has 14 residues. Germline V gene data show CDR1 as SGHNT and CDR2 as YENEEA. CDR3 in DNA: TGTGCCAGCAGCCCTACGGGATTGAACACTGAAGCTTTCTTT. The encoded protein is CASSPTGLNTEAFF.

In this sample, this clone turned up a few times. The V and J genes are TRBV5-1 and TRBJ1-1, with TRBD1 matching over 10 bases. Germline CDR1 and CDR2: SGHRS and YFSETQ. V gave up 4 bases and J gave up 6 bases; unmatched junction bases: 6. The CDR3 has 14 amino acids. The CDR3 is CASSPTGTGAEAFF. DNA of the CDR3: TGCGCCAGCAGCCCGACCGGGACAGGGGCTGAAGCTTTCTTT.

The CDR3 is CSASTDRANSPLHF. The CDR3, as DNA: TGCAGTGCTAGTACGGACAGGGCTAATTCACCCCTCCACTTT. The chain links TRBV20-1 to TRBJ1-6; 8 bases agree with TRBD1. V was pared by 3 bases and J by 6 bases, with 4 bases of the junction left unmatched. There are 14 residues in the CDR3. CDR1 is DFQATT, CDR2 SNEGSKA, per germline (reference sequence).

The chain has TRBV6-5 and TRBJ1-6; tentative D call: TRBD1 (5 bases). The CDR3 consists of 15 residues. Deletions cut 6 bases from V and 9 bases from J, with 18 bases between. Germline loops: CDR1 MNHEY, CDR2 SVGAGI. CDR3 sequence (DNA): TGTGCCAGCAGCCCGCCCGGACAAGATTCTTCACCCCTCCACTTT. Translation gives CASSPPGQDSSPLHF.

The V call is TRBV6-5, the J call TRBJ1-2; 10 bases align to TRBD1. Germline CDR1 is MNHEY and CDR2 is SVGAGI. J gave up 8 bases and V 8 bases, and 11 bases lay outside the gene matches. The CDR3 is 14 residues long. Here the CDR3 reads CASSGTGVLGGYTF. In DNA, the CDR3 is TGTGCCAGCTCTGGGACAGGGGTGTTAGGGGGCTACACCTTC.

The chain couples TRBV28 to TRBJ2-5, with TRBD1 as a possible D gene (6 bases). This CDR3 contains 13 residues. CDR1 is MDHEN, CDR2 SYDVKM, per germline. The V and J ends lost 6 bases and 7 bases respectively, with 15 bases between them. CDR3 in amino acids: CASRKTGLGTQYF. DNA for the CDR3: TGTGCCAGCAGAAAGACAGGTCTTGGGACCCAGTACTTC.

The CDR3 DNA is TGTGCCAGCAGCCAGACAGGATACACTGAAGCTTTCTTT. Translated: CASSQTGYTEAFF. The chain uses TRBV3-1 (or the pseudogene TRBV3-2) and TRBJ1-1; possibly TRBD1 for D (6 bases). There are 13 residues in the CDR3. V was shortened by 3 bases and J by 3 bases, with 8 bases between the two germline ends. Germline assignment: CDR1 LGHDT and CDR2 YNNKEL (reference sequence).

This clone was observed a few times. This rearrangement joins TRBV7-9 to TRBJ2-1; TRBD1 matches 7 bases. J gave up 7 bases and V 5 bases, and 17 bases lay outside the gene matches. CDR1 and CDR2 from the germline V gene are SEHNR and FQNEAQ (reference sequence). CDR3 size: 17 residues. DNA of the CDR3: TGTGCCAGCAGCGCTAATCTCGGACAGGTAACTAGGAATGAGCAGTTCTTC. This translates into CASSANLGQVTRNEQFF.

The J gene is TRBJ1-2, the V gene TRBV27; D may be TRBD1 (6 bases). Germline loops: CDR1 MNHEY, CDR2 SMNVEV (reference sequence). CDR3 length: 14 amino acids. Trimming shortened V by 8 bases and J by 5 bases, and 18 bases separated the two germline ends. CDR3 loop: CASGHRADSYGYTF. As DNA, the CDR3 is TGTGCCAGCGGCCACAGGGCCGATAGTTATGGCTACACCTTC.

DNA of the CDR3: TGTGCCAGTAGTATTCAAGGAGGGGGCAATACTGAAGCTTTCTTT. Translation: CASSIQGGGNTEAFF. The V gene is TRBV19, the J gene TRBJ1-1; TRBD1 aligns across 7 bases. The CDR3 consists of 15 residues. Germline CDR1 is LNHDA and CDR2 is SQIVND (reference sequence). V shed 3 bases and J 5 bases; nucleotides not matched to a gene: 9.

The V gene is TRBV5-6, the J gene TRBJ2-2; D not resolved. The CDR3 spans 15 residues. Germline assignment: CDR1 SGHDT and CDR2 YYEEEE. Trimming left V 4 bases short and J 6 bases short, with 16 bases between. CDR3 nucleotides: TGTGCCAGCAGCCCACTATCCGTTGGTGCCGGGGAGCTGTTTTTT. This gives the protein CASSPLSVGAGELFF.

This chain links TRBV18 with TRBJ1-2; no definite D call. The CDR3 is made up of 17 amino acids. V lost 5 bases to trimming and J lost 4 bases, with 23 bases between them. Germline V gene sequence: CDR1 KGHSH, CDR2 LQKENI. Here the CDR3 DNA reads TGTGCCAGCTCAGATTATCTTGGTATGGACGGACTCTATGGCTACACCTTC. As protein: CASSDYLGMDGLYGYTF.